This T cell receptor beta chain comes out of a study of identical twins. Overall study findings and caveats: Clonotypes of the beta chain that were abundant in cord blood carried fewer insertions (memory repertoires showed none). Compared with unrelated sharing, twin-shared out-of-frame alpha sequences had more low-probability sequences.

Worth noting for this clonotype: The antigen remains unidentified.

Healthy Caucasians, and only they, were the donors. Deletions cut 8 bases from V and 8 bases from J, with 18 bases between. CDR1 ENHRY and CDR2 SYGVKD come from the germline V gene. The CDR3 covers 13 residues. TCRdb independently ran MiXCR on the 5' RACE reads; one entry per CDR3 protein. The table has 220,000 or so distinct CDR3 sequences, roughly 7% seen once; the top ten hold roughly 3.6%. These same records also appear under a second study, on yellow fever vaccine responses in identical twins.

This chain joins TRBV10-3 and TRBJ1-2; D not resolved. Sequencing was performed on memory (CD45RO+) T cells sorted from blood. This receptor was obtained from a woman younger than 30 in good health. This CDR3 reads CAISPYSGGGYTF. The DNA for the CDR3 is TGTGCCATCTCCCCTTACTCGGGCGGGGGCTACACCTTC.